This T cell receptor (beta chain) was recorded in a study of cytomegalovirus exposure and HLA in healthy donors. The overall study: From 150 million to 200 million T cells, an earlier analysis saw approximately 120 million unique TCR beta sequences. Study results and caveats: Exclusion as indistinguishable affected some V segments, including TRBV6-2 and TRBV6-3. Fewer N-insertions (relative to the approximately 700-donor mean) were reportedly seen in an Asian-associated ancestry cluster in a later analysis. Later work found that TCR association rates differed between HLA loci; DRB1 had the most and HLA-C the fewest.

As for this clone: Antigen specificity is unknown.

PCR used 60 Vbeta primers and 13 Jbeta primers. The protocol was immunoSEQ multiplex PCR, while the TCRdb copy is restricted to in-frame clones and leaves out a portion. Found here are roughly 170,000 clones, 80% to 85% of them singletons; the top ten hold about 1%. Looked up from germline, CDR1 is LNHNV and CDR2 is YYDKDF (reference sequence). The CDR3 has 14 residues. Trimming removed 1 base from V and 2 bases from J, with 8 bases in between. The genes are TRBV15 and TRBJ1-1, with a weak D call TRBD1 (6 bases). Sequencing input: PBMCs. The receptor was derived from a man aged 25-45 years in good health and CMV-seronegative. CDR3 amino acids: CATSRGRGNTEAFF. CDR3 nucleotides: TGTGCCACCAGCAGAGGCAGGGGTAACACTGAAGCTTTCTTT.